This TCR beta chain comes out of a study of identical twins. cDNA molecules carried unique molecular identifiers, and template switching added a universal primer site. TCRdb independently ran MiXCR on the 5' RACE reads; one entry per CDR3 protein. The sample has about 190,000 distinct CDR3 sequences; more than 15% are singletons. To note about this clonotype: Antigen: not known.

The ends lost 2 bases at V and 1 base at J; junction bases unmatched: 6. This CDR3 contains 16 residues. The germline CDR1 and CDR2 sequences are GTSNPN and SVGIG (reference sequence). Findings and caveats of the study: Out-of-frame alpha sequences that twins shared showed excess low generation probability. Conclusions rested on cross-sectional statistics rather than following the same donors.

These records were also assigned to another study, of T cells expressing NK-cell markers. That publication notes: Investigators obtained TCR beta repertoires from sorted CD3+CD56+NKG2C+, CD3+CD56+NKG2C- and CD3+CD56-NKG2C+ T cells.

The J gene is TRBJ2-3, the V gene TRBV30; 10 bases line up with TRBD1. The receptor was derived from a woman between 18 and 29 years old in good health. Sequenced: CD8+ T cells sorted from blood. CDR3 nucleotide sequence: TGTGCCTGGAGTACGACAGGGGGCGGCGGCACAGATACGCAGTATTTT. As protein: CAWSTTGGGGTDTQYF. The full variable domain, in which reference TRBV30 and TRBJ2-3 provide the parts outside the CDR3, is SQTIHQWPATLVQPVGSPLSLECTVEGTSNPNLYWYRQAAGRGLQLLFYSVGIGQISSEVPQNLSASRPQDRQFILSSKKLLLSDSGFYLCAWSTTGGGGTDTQYFGPGTRLTVL.